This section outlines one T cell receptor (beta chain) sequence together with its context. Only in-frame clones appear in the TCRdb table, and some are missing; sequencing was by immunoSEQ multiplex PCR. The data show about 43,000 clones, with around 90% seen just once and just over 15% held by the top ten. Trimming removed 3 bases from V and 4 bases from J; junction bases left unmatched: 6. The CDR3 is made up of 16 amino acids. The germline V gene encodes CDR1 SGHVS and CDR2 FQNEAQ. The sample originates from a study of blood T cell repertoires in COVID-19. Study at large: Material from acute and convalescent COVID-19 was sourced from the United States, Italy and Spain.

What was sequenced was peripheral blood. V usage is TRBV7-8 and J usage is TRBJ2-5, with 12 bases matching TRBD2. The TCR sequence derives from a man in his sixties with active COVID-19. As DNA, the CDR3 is TGTGCCAGCAGCTTCAAGACTAGCGGGAGACGAGAGACCCAGTACTTC. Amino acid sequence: CASSFKTSGRRETQYF.